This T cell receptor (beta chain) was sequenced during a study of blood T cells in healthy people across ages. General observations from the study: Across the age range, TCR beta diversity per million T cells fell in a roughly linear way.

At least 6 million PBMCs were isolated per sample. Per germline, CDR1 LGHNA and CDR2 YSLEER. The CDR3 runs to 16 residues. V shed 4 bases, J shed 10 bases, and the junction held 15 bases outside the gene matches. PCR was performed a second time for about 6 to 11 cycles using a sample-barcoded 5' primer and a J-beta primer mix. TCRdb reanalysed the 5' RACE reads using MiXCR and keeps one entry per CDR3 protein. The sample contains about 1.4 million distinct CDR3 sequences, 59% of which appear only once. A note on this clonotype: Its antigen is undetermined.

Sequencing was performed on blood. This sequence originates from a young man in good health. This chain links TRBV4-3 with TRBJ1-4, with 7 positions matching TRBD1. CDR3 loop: CASSLYYRTGGGKLFF. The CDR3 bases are TGCGCCAGCAGCCTTTACTACCGGACAGGCGGTGGAAAACTGTTTTTT.